The rows below give T cell receptor beta chains drawn from one sample of a study of early T cells in non-severe SARS-CoV-2 infection. TCRdb re-called the 5' RACE reads through MiXCR, storing one row per CDR3 protein. Of 75,000 or so distinct CDR3 sequences in the sample, roughly 11% are singletons; the top ten hold 5% to 7%. The sample was whole blood, taken at baseline. These receptors originate from an adult who was a healthcare worker with PCR-confirmed SARS-CoV-2 infection or an uninfected control (not recorded which). Both conserved end residues are part of each CDR3. A D gene is named only where the DNA matches it firmly. The size of a clone is reported for some rows only, either as once, few or many, or as a class for expanded clones.

D: NA; size: many; V: TRBV11-2; J: TRBJ1-6; DNA: TGTGCCAGCAGCCCTAAAAGCTCCTATAATTCACCCCTCCACTTT; CDR3: CASSPKSSYNSPLHF
D: NA; size: many; V: TRBV2; J: TRBJ2-3; DNA: TGTGCCAGCAGTGAGAACCAGGGAAGAACGCAGTATTTT; CDR3: CASSENQGRTQYF
D: TRBD2; size: few; V: TRBV7-9; J: TRBJ2-3; DNA: TGTGCCAGCAGCTTAGAGCGGGGCGGCTTAAATACGCAGTATTTT; CDR3: CASSLERGGLNTQYF
D: NA; size: many; V: TRBV4-1; J: TRBJ2-7; DNA: TGCGCCAGCAGCCAACATTGGGCGGCCCCTCGTGAGCAGTACTTC; CDR3: CASSQHWAAPREQYF
D: TRBD2; size: few; V: TRBV4-1; J: TRBJ2-7; DNA: TGCGCCAGCAGCCAAGGTAGCGGGGGCCCCTACGAGCAGTACTTC; CDR3: CASSQGSGGPYEQYF
D: NA; size: few; V: TRBV3-1; J: TRBJ2-7; DNA: TGTGCCAGCAGCCAAGGCCGGCGGAACGAGCAGTACTTC; CDR3: CASSQGRRNEQYF
D: NA; size: many; V: TRBV21-1; J: TRBJ2-7; DNA: TGTGCCAGCAGCACTCGGGGGCTGCGTCCCTACGAGCAGTACTTC; CDR3: CASSTRGLRPYEQYF
D: TRBD2; size: few; V: TRBV9; J: TRBJ2-1; DNA: TGTGCCAGCAGCGTAGTTAGTTCTAGCGGGAACAATGAGCAGTTCTTC; CDR3: CASSVVSSSGNNEQFF
D: NA; size: NA; V: TRBV3-1; J: TRBJ2-1; DNA: TGTGCCAGCAGCCAAGAGGGGAATGAGCAGTTCTTC; CDR3: CASSQEGNEQFF
D: TRBD1; size: NA; V: TRBV15; J: TRBJ1-1; DNA: TGTGCCACCAGCAGCGCCGGGACAGGGTTCACTGAAGCTTTCTTT; CDR3: CATSSAGTGFTEAFF
D: TRBD2; size: NA; V: TRBV2; J: TRBJ2-1; DNA: TGTGCCAGCAGGGAGGGACTAGCGGGAAACTACAATGAGCAGTTCTTC; CDR3: CASREGLAGNYNEQFF
D: TRBD1; size: few; V: TRBV5-8; J: TRBJ2-7; DNA: TGTGCCAGCGTCCTCCCCGGGACAGTGAGCTCCTACGAGCAGTACTTC; CDR3: CASVLPGTVSSYEQYF
D: NA; size: many; V: TRBV6-6; J: TRBJ2-7; DNA: TGTGCCAGCAGTTACCTAGCCAGCTCCTACGAGCAGTACTTC; CDR3: CASSYLASSYEQYF
D: TRBD2; size: NA; V: TRBV5-4; J: TRBJ2-7; DNA: TGTGCCAGCAGCCATCCGGGACTAGCGGGAGCCCAGGGTTACGAGCAGTACTTC; CDR3: CASSHPGLAGAQGYEQYF
D: NA; size: few; V: TRBV12-3/TRBV12-4; J: TRBJ2-7; DNA: TGTGCCAGCAGTCCATATCAGGGAACCTACGAGCAGTACTTC; CDR3: CASSPYQGTYEQYF
D: TRBD1; size: few; V: TRBV5-1; J: TRBJ2-2; DNA: TGCGCCAGCAGCCGACAGGGGGACCCCGGGGAGCTGTTTTTT; CDR3: CASSRQGDPGELFF
D: TRBD1; size: many; V: TRBV7-9; J: TRBJ1-3; DNA: TGTGCCAGCAGCCGACAGGGTACCTCTGGAAACACCATATATTTT; CDR3: CASSRQGTSGNTIYF
D: NA; size: NA; V: TRBV2; J: TRBJ1-1; DNA: TGTGCCAGCACCAGCTCCACTGAAGCTTTCTTT; CDR3: CASTSSTEAFF
D: NA; size: few; V: TRBV11-2; J: TRBJ1-2; DNA: TGTGCCAGCAGCCAGGACTTTAACTATGGCTACACCTTC; CDR3: CASSQDFNYGYTF
D: TRBD2; size: NA; V: TRBV12-3/TRBV12-4; J: TRBJ2-5; DNA: TGTGCCAGCAAACGACTAGCGGGGGAGACCCAGTACTTC; CDR3: CASKRLAGETQYF
D: NA; size: many; V: TRBV27; J: TRBJ1-5; DNA: TGTGCCAGCAGTTTGGCCGGGGGGGTAGCTCAGCCCCAGCATTTT; CDR3: CASSLAGGVAQPQHF
D: TRBD2; size: NA; V: TRBV20-1; J: TRBJ2-1; DNA: TGCAGTGCTAGGCCACCGGGACTAGCGTCGTACAATGAGCAGTTCTTC; CDR3: CSARPPGLASYNEQFF
D: NA; size: few; V: TRBV29-1; J: TRBJ2-3; DNA: TGCAGCGTTGATGGTAGCACAGATACGCAGTATTTT; CDR3: CSVDGSTDTQYF
D: NA; size: many; V: TRBV20-1; J: TRBJ2-1; DNA: TGCAGTGCTACTCAAAATATCGCCTCCAATGAGCAGTTCTTC; CDR3: CSATQNIASNEQFF
D: NA; size: NA; V: TRBV6-5; J: TRBJ1-6; DNA: TGTGCCAGCACGGGCAGTAATAATTCACCCCTCCACTTT; CDR3: CASTGSNNSPLHF
D: NA; size: NA; V: TRBV7-2; J: TRBJ2-5; DNA: TGTGCCAGCAGCTTGAGGCGCAGACAAGAGACCCAGTACTTC; CDR3: CASSLRRRQETQYF
D: TRBD2; size: NA; V: TRBV13; J: TRBJ2-3; DNA: TGTGCCAGCAGCTCGGGACTAGCGAGCACAGATACGCAGTATTTT; CDR3: CASSSGLASTDTQYF
D: NA; size: NA; V: TRBV9; J: TRBJ2-5; DNA: TGTGCCAGCAGCGTAGCTTCACCTGGGGGGGAGACCCAGTACTTC; CDR3: CASSVASPGGETQYF
D: NA; size: NA; V: TRBV7-9; J: TRBJ1-4; DNA: TGTGCCGTCAACTATTGGGGTAATGAAAAACTGTTTTTT; CDR3: CAVNYWGNEKLFF
D: NA; size: many; V: TRBV28; J: TRBJ2-5; DNA: TGTGCCAGCACCACCCCCGGAAAGACCCAGTACTTC; CDR3: CASTTPGKTQYF
D: NA; size: NA; V: TRBV13; J: TRBJ1-5; DNA: TGTGCCAGCAGCTTCGGCCAGGACAATCAGCCCCAGCATTTT; CDR3: CASSFGQDNQPQHF
D: NA; size: few; V: TRBV21-1; J: TRBJ2-1; DNA: TGTGCCAGCAGCAAAGATTGGGGGCGTAACATCCGGTTTGTAAGACAAGCCTTC; CDR3: CASSKDWGRNIRFVRQAF
D: NA; size: few; V: TRBV5-5; J: TRBJ2-5; DNA: TGTGCCAGCAGCCGCGTGGCCAGGGGACAAGAGACCCAGTACTTC; CDR3: CASSRVARGQETQYF
D: NA; size: few; V: TRBV10-3; J: TRBJ2-7; DNA: TGTGCCATCAGTGAGAGGCGGGGACCCCCCGGGACTGGAACCTACGAGCAGTACTTC; CDR3: CAISERRGPPGTGTYEQYF
D: TRBD2; size: NA; V: TRBV4-2; J: TRBJ2-5; DNA: TGTGCCAGCAGCCCACTAGCGGGGGGGAACCAAGAGACCCAGTACTTC; CDR3: CASSPLAGGNQETQYF
D: NA; size: few; V: TRBV7-9; J: TRBJ1-1; DNA: TGTGCCAGCAGCTCCGATGTGAACACTGAAGCTTTCTTT; CDR3: CASSSDVNTEAFF
D: NA; size: NA; V: TRBV5-1; J: TRBJ2-7; DNA: TGCGCCAGCAGACCGAACTCCTACGAGCAGTACTTC; CDR3: CASRPNSYEQYF
D: TRBD2; size: few; V: TRBV7-2; J: TRBJ2-3; DNA: TGTGCCAGCAGTCAGTACAGGACTAGCGGGACTCGCACAGATACGCAGTATTTT; CDR3: CASSQYRTSGTRTDTQYF
D: TRBD1; size: many; V: TRBV7-9; J: TRBJ1-6; DNA: TGTGCCAGCAGCTCAGCGTGGCAGGGGGCCCTCCACTTT; CDR3: CASSSAWQGALHF
D: TRBD1; size: NA; V: TRBV13; J: TRBJ2-1; DNA: TGTGCCAGCCGCTTAGCAGGGGGTTATGAGCAGTTCTTC; CDR3: CASRLAGGYEQFF
D: NA; size: few; V: TRBV14; J: TRBJ2-3; DNA: TGTGCCAGCAGCCTTACCGTTCGCGGGCCAGATACGCAGTATTTT; CDR3: CASSLTVRGPDTQYF
D: TRBD1; size: few; V: TRBV6-2/TRBV6-3; J: TRBJ1-2; DNA: TGTGCCAGCAGAACTCCGGGACAGGGAAACTATGGCTACACCTTC; CDR3: CASRTPGQGNYGYTF
D: NA; size: NA; V: TRBV5-1; J: TRBJ2-7; DNA: TGCGCCAGCAGCTTGGCCGCCCGGGACTACGAGCAGTACTTC; CDR3: CASSLAARDYEQYF
D: NA; size: many; V: TRBV19; J: TRBJ1-2; DNA: TGTGCCAGTAGTATAACAGGGACTAACTATGGCTACACCTTC; CDR3: CASSITGTNYGYTF
D: NA; size: many; V: TRBV18; J: TRBJ1-1; DNA: TGTGCCAGCTCCCCTCAACAGGGTTTCTCCGCTGAAGCTTTCTTT; CDR3: CASSPQQGFSAEAFF
D: TRBD2; size: NA; V: TRBV20-1; J: TRBJ2-7; DNA: TGCAGTGCTAGAGATTTGTTGGGACTAGCGGGAGGAAACACCTACGGGCAGTACTTC; CDR3: CSARDLLGLAGGNTYGQYF
D: TRBD2; size: many; V: TRBV27; J: TRBJ2-5; DNA: TGTGCCAGCAGTCAACGGTTCCCTAGCGGGGGGGCCGATGGGGACCAAGAGACCCAGTACTTC; CDR3: CASSQRFPSGGADGDQETQYF
D: NA; size: many; V: TRBV6-6; J: TRBJ2-2; DNA: TGTGAGGCCGGGCGGAACACCGGGGAGCTGTTTTTT; CDR3: CEAGRNTGELFF
D: NA; size: few; V: TRBV12-3/TRBV12-4; J: TRBJ2-5; DNA: TGTGCCAGCAGGCTGACAGGGAGGGAGACCCAGTACTTC; CDR3: CASRLTGRETQYF
D: NA; size: NA; V: TRBV6-1; J: TRBJ2-3; DNA: TGTGCCATTCGGGGGGCGCAAGGCACAGATACGCAGTATTTT; CDR3: CAIRGAQGTDTQYF
D: NA; size: many; V: TRBV19; J: TRBJ2-7; DNA: TGTGCCAGTAGTATAGGATCAGCATACGAGCAGTACTTC; CDR3: CASSIGSAYEQYF
D: TRBD2; size: NA; V: TRBV29-1; J: TRBJ2-7; DNA: TGCAGCGTGGCCCTGCCTGGCGGGAGTGGATTGCGGTACTTC; CDR3: CSVALPGGSGLRYF
D: NA; size: few; V: TRBV20-1; J: TRBJ2-7; DNA: TGCAGTGCTCCCCCCCCGGGACACCCCTACGAGCAGTACTTC; CDR3: CSAPPPGHPYEQYF
D: NA; size: many; V: TRBV12-5; J: TRBJ1-6; DNA: TGTGCTAGTGGCCCGCCAGGTTCGAGTTCACCCCTCCACTTT; CDR3: CASGPPGSSSPLHF
D: NA; size: NA; V: TRBV6-4; J: TRBJ2-3; DNA: TGTGCCAGACGAGTTCGGGTGGGCACAGATACGCAGTATTTT; CDR3: CARRVRVGTDTQYF
D: TRBD2; size: few; V: TRBV10-3; J: TRBJ2-3; DNA: TGTGCCATCAAGCCCCGCTTGTTTAGCGGGGACACAGATACGCAGTATTTT; CDR3: CAIKPRLFSGDTDTQYF
D: NA; size: few; V: TRBV7-3; J: TRBJ2-5; DNA: TGTGCCAGCAGCCCCGGGGACGCGCACCAAGAGACCCAGTACTTC; CDR3: CASSPGDAHQETQYF